Below, 3 T cell receptor beta chains from the same sample are listed, as sequenced in a study of T cell responses to AZD1222 COVID-19 vaccine. Here immunoSEQ multiplex PCR was the method, and the copy in TCRdb shows in-frame clones only, minus some. The repertoire holds around 28,000 clones, with around 90% as singletons. The specimen comprised peripheral blood, sampled on day 0 of AZD1222 vaccination. These receptor sequences come from an adult in good health.

J is TRBJ1-6 and V is TRBV19; D is perhaps TRBD1 (6 bases). V lost 3 bases to trimming and J lost 14 bases, with 11 bases between them. The length of the CDR3 is 12 residues. Germline loops: CDR1 LNHDA, CDR2 SQIVND (reference sequence). This CDR3 is CASSMGGGTLHF. In DNA form, the CDR3 reads TGTGCCAGTAGTATGGGAGGGGGGACCCTCCACTTT.

The chain couples TRBV5-1 to TRBJ1-6; 7 bases are shared with TRBD1. Looked up from germline, CDR1 is SGHRS and CDR2 is YFSETQ. Unmatched junction bases numbered 6, after V lost 4 bases and J lost 5 bases. This CDR3 is built from 15 residues. The chain's CDR3 is CASSGGTANNSPLHF. CDR3 DNA: TGCGCCAGCAGCGGGGGGACAGCGAATAATTCACCCCTCCACTTT.

CDR3 in DNA: TGCGCCAGCAGCCAAGAAGGGTCTAGCTACTACGAGCAGTACTTC. Protein product: CASSQEGSSYYEQYF. The chain uses TRBV4-3 and TRBJ2-7, with D perhaps matching TRBD2 (5 bases). CDR3 length equals 15 residues. V lost 0 bases to trimming and J lost 3 bases, with 12 bases between them. CDR1 and CDR2 from the germline V gene are LGHNA and YSLEER.